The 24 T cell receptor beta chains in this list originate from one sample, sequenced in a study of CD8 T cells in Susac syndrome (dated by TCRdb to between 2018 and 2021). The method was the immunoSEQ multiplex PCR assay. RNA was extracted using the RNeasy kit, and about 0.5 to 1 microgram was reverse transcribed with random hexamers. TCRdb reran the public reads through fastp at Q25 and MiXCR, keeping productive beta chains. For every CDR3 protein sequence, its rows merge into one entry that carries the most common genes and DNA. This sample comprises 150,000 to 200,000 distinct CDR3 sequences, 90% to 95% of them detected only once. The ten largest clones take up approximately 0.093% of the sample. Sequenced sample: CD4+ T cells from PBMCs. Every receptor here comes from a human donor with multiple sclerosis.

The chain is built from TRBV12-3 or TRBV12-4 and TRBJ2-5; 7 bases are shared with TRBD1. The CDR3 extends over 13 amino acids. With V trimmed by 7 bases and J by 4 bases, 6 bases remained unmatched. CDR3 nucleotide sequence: TGTGCCAGCAAAAGAGGGGGCGGAGAGACCCAGTACTTC. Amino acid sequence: CASKRGGGETQYF.

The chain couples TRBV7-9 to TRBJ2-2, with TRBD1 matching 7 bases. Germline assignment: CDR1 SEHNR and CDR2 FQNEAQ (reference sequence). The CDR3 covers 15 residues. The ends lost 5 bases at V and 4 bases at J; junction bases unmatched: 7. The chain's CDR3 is CASSPRDRLTGELFF. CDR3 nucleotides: TGTGCCAGCAGCCCTCGGGACAGACTCACCGGGGAGCTGTTTTTT.

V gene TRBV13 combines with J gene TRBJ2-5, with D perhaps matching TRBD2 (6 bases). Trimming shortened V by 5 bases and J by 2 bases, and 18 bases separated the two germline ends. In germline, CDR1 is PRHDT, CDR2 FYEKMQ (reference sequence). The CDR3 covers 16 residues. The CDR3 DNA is TGTGCCAGCAGCCGATGGGGGACTCGCGTTCAAGAGACCCAGTACTTC. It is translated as CASSRWGTRVQETQYF.

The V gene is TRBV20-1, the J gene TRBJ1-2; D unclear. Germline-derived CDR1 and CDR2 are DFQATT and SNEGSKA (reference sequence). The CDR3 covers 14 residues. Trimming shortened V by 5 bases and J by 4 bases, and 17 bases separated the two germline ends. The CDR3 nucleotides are TGCAGTGCTGACCCCGGTGGGGTGGGCTATGGCTACACCTTC. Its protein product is CSADPGGVGYGYTF.

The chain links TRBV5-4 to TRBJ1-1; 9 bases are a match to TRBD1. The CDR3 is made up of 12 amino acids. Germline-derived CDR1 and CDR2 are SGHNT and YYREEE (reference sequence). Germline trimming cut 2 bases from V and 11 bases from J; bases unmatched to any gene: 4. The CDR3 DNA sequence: TGTGCCAGCAGCTTCGGGACAGGGCTGGCTTTCTTT. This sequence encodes CASSFGTGLAFF.

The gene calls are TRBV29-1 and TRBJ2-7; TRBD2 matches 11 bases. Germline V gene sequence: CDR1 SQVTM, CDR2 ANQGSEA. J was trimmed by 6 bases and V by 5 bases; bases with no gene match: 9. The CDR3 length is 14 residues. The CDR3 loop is CSVRGRTSGGEQYF. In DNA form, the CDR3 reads TGCAGCGTTCGGGGAAGAACTAGCGGGGGCGAGCAGTACTTC.

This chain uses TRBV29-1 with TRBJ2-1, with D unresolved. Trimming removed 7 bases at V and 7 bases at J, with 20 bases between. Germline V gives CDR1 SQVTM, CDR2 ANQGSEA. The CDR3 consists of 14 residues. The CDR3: CSGMVTPGVNEQFF. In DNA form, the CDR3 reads TGCAGCGGAATGGTGACCCCTGGGGTTAATGAGCAGTTCTTC.

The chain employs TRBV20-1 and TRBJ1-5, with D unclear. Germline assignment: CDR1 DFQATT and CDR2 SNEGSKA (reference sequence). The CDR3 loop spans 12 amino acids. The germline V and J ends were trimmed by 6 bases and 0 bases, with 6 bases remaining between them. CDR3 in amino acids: CSATDSNQPQHF. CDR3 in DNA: TGCAGTGCCACAGATAGCAATCAGCCCCAGCATTTT.

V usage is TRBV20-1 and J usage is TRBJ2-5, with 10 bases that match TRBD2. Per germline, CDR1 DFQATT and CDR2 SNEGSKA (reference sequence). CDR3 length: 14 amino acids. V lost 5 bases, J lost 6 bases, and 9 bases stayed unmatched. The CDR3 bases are TGCAGTGCTGGGACGGGACTAGCGATACAGACCCAGTACTTC. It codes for CSAGTGLAIQTQYF.

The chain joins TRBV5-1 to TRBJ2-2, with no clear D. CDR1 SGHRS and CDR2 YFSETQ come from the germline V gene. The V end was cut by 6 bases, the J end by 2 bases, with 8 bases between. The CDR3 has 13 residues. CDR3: CASKPDNTGELFF. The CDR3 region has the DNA TGCGCCAGCAAACCGGACAACACCGGGGAGCTGTTTTTT.

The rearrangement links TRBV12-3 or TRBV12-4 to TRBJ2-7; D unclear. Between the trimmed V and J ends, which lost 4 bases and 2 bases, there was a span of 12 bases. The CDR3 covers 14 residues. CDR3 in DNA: TGTGCCAGCAGTTCGGTCCTGTCCACCTACGAGCAGTACTTC. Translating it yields CASSSVLSTYEQYF.

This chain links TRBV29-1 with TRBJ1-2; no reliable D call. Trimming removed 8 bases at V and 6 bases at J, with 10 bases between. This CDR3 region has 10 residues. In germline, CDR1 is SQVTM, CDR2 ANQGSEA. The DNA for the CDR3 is TGCAGCACACACCAAGATGGCTACACCTTC. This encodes CSTHQDGYTF.

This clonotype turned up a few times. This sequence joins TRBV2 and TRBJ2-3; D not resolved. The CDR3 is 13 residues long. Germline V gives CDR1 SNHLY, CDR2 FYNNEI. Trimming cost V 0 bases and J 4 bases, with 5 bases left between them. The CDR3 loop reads CASSEAGADTQYF. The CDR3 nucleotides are TGTGCCAGCAGTGAAGCAGGAGCAGATACGCAGTATTTT.

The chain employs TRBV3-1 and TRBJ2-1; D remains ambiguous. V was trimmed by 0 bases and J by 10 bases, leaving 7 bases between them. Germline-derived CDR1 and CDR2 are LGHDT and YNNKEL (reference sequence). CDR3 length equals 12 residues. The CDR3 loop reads CASSQERLEQFF. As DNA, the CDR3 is TGTGCCAGCAGCCAAGAGCGCCTAGAGCAGTTCTTC.

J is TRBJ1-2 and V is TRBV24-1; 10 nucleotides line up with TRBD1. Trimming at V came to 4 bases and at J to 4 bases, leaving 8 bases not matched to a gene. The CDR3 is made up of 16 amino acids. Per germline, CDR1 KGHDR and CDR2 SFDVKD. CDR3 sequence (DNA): TGTGCCACCAGTGACCATGACAGGGGGCAAGGCTATGGCTACACCTTC. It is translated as CATSDHDRGQGYGYTF.

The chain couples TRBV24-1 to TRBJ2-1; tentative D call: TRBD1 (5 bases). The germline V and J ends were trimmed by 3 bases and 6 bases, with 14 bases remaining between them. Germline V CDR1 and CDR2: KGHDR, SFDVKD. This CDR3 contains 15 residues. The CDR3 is CATSDPRKGSNEQFF. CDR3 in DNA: TGTGCCACCAGTGATCCCCGTAAGGGGTCCAATGAGCAGTTCTTC.

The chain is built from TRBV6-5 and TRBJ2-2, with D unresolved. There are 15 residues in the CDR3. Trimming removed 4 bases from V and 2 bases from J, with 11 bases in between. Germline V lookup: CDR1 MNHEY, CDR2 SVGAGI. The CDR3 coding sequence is TGTGCCAGCAGTTCCCCGGGCTCCAACACCGGGGAGCTGTTTTTT. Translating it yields CASSSPGSNTGELFF.

The DNA for the CDR3 is TGTGCCAGCAGTTACTATGGGACACTCACCTATCAGCCCCAGCATTTT. Its translation is CASSYYGTLTYQPQHF. The chain links TRBV6-6 to TRBJ1-5; D may be TRBD1 (6 bases). CDR1 and CDR2 (germline): MNHNY, SVGAGI (reference sequence). Trimming took 1 base from V and 5 from J, leaving 15 bases between them. The CDR3 length is 16 residues.

The CDR3 bases are TGTGCCAGTAGTATAGAGGTCAGAAACATTCAGTACTTC. Translated, it gives CASSIEVRNIQYF. This sequence joins TRBV19 and TRBJ2-4; D unclear. Germline V lookup: CDR1 LNHDA, CDR2 SQIVND (reference sequence). The CDR3 loop spans 13 amino acids. V lost 0 bases and J 6 bases, leaving 6 bases between the germline ends.

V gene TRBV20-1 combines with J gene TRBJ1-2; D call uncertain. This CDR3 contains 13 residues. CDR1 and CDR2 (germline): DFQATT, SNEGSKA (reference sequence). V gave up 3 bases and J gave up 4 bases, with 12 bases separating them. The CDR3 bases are TGCAGTGCTAGTCTTCCGAGCAGCTATGGCTACACCTTC. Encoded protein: CSASLPSSYGYTF.

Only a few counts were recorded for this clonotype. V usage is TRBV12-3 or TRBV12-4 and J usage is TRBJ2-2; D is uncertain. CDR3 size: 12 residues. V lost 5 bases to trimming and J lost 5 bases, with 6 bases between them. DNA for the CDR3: TGTGCCAGCAGTCCGTTAACCGGGGAGCTGTTTTTT. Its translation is CASSPLTGELFF.

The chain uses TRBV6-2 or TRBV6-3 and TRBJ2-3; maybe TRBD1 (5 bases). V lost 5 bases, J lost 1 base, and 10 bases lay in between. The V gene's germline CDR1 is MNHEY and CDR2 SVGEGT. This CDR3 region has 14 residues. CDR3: CASSPQGRTDTQYF. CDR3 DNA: TGTGCCAGCAGTCCTCAGGGTCGCACAGATACGCAGTATTTT.

The chain's CDR3 is CACRPSTDTQYF. The CDR3 coding sequence is TGTGCCTGTCGCCCCTCCACAGATACGCAGTATTTT. The chain has TRBV30 and TRBJ2-3; the D is unclear. The V end was cut by 6 bases, the J end by 2 bases, with 9 bases between. Germline lookup yields CDR1 GTSNPN and CDR2 SVGIG (reference sequence). The CDR3 extends over 12 amino acids.

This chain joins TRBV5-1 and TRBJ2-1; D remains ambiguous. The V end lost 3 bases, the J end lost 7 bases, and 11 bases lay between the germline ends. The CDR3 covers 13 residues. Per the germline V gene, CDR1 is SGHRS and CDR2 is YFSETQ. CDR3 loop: CASSSPPPNEQFF. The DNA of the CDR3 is TGCGCCAGCAGCTCCCCTCCCCCAAATGAGCAGTTCTTC.